This TCR beta chain was observed in a study of CD8 T cells in Susac syndrome (dated by TCRdb to 2018 to 2020). Background on the whole study: Among the Susac syndrome patients who were sequenced, clinically active disease was present in over 5 and clinical remission was observed in eight. At the time of blood withdrawal, Susac syndrome patients were either therapy-naive, taking corticosteroids (with some also receiving IVIg), or on IVIg alone. Repertoire sequencing was used to test whether CD8+ T cell activation and differentiation in Susac syndrome was antigen driven.

What the work shows at the level of the full study, not this receptor alone: The number of individuals in the TCR sequencing and HLA analysis was acknowledged as relatively small. In patients with Susac syndrome, the CD4+ T cell repertoire showed no detectable clonal expansion.

RNA was extracted with the RNeasy kit and 0.5 to 1 ug was reverse transcribed using random hexamers. TCR beta CDR3 regions were amplified with the immunoSEQ multiplex PCR assay covering 54 Vbeta and 13 Jbeta segments. Bias from PCR amplification was corrected by using a synthetic template baseline for primer optimization and for computational correction. In the authors' own workflow: Reads were annotated to V, D and J genes according to IMGT and were analyzed with immunoSEQ Analyzer, with only productive sequences retained. Clonality was calculated as one minus the Shannon entropy normalized by log2 of the number of productive unique sequences. For each patient and control, public and private clones were evaluated among the 100 most prevalent clones. Clones were defined as Susac-specific when absent from the healthy and MS cohorts, from roughly 1,100 published viral clones and from other ImmuneACCESS disease sequences. TCRdb ran its own pipeline on the public reads, namely fastp trimming at Q25 and MiXCR clone calling, and kept in-frame beta chains. Rows with one shared CDR3 protein collapse into an entry with the most common genes and DNA. In this record, the V and J calls reflect TCRdb's handling and not the investigators' own analysis. The sample records about 120,000 distinct CDR3 sequences, roughly 95% of which are singletons. Less than 0.15% of the sample comes from the top ten.

In regard to this clonotype: There is no known antigen for this receptor. Base qualities are not recorded, but no much larger clone differs from it by a single base.

The CDR3 contains 15 residues, cysteine and phenylalanine counted. Of all the DNA, just the CDR3 is kept, 45 bases in frame from base 1. CDR1 and CDR2, per the germline V gene (reference sequence), are LNHDA and SQIVND. V drops 7 bases and J drops 0 bases, leaving 10 bases in between. Peripheral blood CD8+ and CD4+ T cells from healthy donors, Susac syndrome patients and multiple sclerosis patients were profiled by high-throughput TCR beta sequencing. Recently defined diagnostic criteria for definite or probable disease were met by the Susac syndrome patients. Bulk CD8+ and CD4+ T cells were purified by magnetic negative isolation, whereas CD8+ TEMRA cells were enriched by FACS. Blood was collected in EDTA tubes and processed within 24 hours, with PBMCs isolated through density gradient centrifugation. PBMCs intended for TCR sequencing were frozen in liquid nitrogen and were later thawed in a 37 degrees C water bath. The sorted or isolated CD4+, CD8+ and CD8+ TEMRA cells reached a purity of at least 90%.

Sequencing input: CD4+ T cells from PBMCs. The TCR sequence derives from a human donor with Susac syndrome. The receptor chain draws on TRBV19 and TRBJ2-6; the D assignment is uncertain and may be TRBD1 or TRBD2, with 5 bases supporting each. Here the CDR3 is given as CASTRGSSGANVLTF. The bases read TGTGCCAGTACCCGGGGCTCCTCTGGGGCCAACGTCCTGACTTTC. Here the CDR3 is joined to the reference TRBV19 and TRBJ2-6 genes, and the full variable domain is: DGGITQSPKYLFRKEGQNVTLSCEQNLNHDAMYWYRQDPGQGLRLIYYSQIVNDFQKGDIAEGYSVSREKKESFPLTVTSAQKNPTAFYLCASTRGSSGANVLTFGAGSRLTVL.